This entry lists 32 T cell receptor beta chains sequenced from one sample in a study of identical twins. TCRdb fed the 5' RACE reads into MiXCR, producing one record per CDR3 protein. Here the sample spans 350,000 to 600,000 distinct CDR3 sequences, approximately 15% being singletons. The data were also submitted as part of a second study, on yellow fever vaccine responses in identical twins.

Sequences were obtained from CD4+ T cells sorted from blood. These receptors all stem from a woman aged 18-29 years in good health.

This chain joins TRBV12-3 or TRBV12-4 and TRBJ2-3; D might be TRBD1 (6 bases). Trimming left V 7 bases short and J 3 bases short, with 17 bases between. The CDR3 consists of 15 residues. CDR3 nucleotides: TGTGCCAGCACCTCTGGGGACATACAGACAGATACGCAGTATTTT. Protein product: CASTSGDIQTDTQYF.

The chain recombines TRBV24-1 with TRBJ2-1; 9 positions match TRBD2. This CDR3 is built from 17 residues. Per the germline V gene, CDR1 is KGHDR and CDR2 is SFDVKD. V lost 3 bases to trimming and J lost 4 bases; unmatched junction nucleotides: 9. This CDR3 reads CATSDPAALAGYNEQFF. In nucleotides, the CDR3 is TGTGCCACCAGTGATCCCGCGGCTCTAGCGGGATACAATGAGCAGTTCTTC.

This clonotype was picked up a small number of times. This chain connects TRBV7-2 to TRBJ2-1; possibly TRBD1 or TRBD2 for D (5 bases each). V lost 7 bases to trimming and J lost 0 bases, with 13 bases between them. The CDR3 consists of 15 residues. The germline V gene has CDR1 SGHTA and CDR2 FQGNSA. In DNA, the CDR3 is TGTGCCAGCACCGGGGCAGGCGCCTCCTACAATGAGCAGTTCTTC. Translating it yields CASTGAGASYNEQFF.

This clonotype turned up a few times. CDR3 in amino acids: CASSAHGSNYEQYF. The CDR3 DNA reads as TGTGCCAGCAGTGCCCACGGGTCGAACTACGAGCAGTACTTC. This sequence joins TRBV27 and TRBJ2-7; D unclear. V was cut by 5 bases and J by 3 bases, with 14 bases left in between. CDR3 length: 14 amino acids. CDR1 and CDR2 from the germline V gene are MNHEY and SMNVEV (reference sequence).

The V gene is TRBV5-1, the J gene TRBJ1-6; a possible D gene is TRBD1 (6 bases). CDR1 is SGHRS and CDR2 is YFSETQ in the germline V gene. This CDR3 is built from 16 residues. V was cut by 3 bases and J by 5 bases, with 15 bases left in between. The DNA for the CDR3 is TGCGCCAGCAGCTCCTCGGGGTGGACAGATAATTCACCCCTCCACTTT. Its translation: CASSSSGWTDNSPLHF.

This clonotype was found a few times. J is TRBJ2-1 and V is TRBV5-1; 7 nucleotides match TRBD2. V shed 0 bases, J shed 4 bases, and the junction held 4 bases outside the gene matches. The CDR3 contains 15 residues. CDR1 is SGHRS, CDR2 YFSETQ, per germline. Here the CDR3 DNA reads TGCGCCAGCAGCTTGGACGGGGGGTATTACAATGAGCAGTTCTTC. Its translation is CASSLDGGYYNEQFF.

This clonotype has at least ten counts. The V gene is TRBV6-5, the J gene TRBJ2-3, with TRBD2 identical over 10 bases. The CDR3 loop spans 15 amino acids. Germline CDR1 MNHEY, CDR2 SVGAGI. The ends lost 4 bases at V and 3 bases at J; junction bases unmatched: 4. Here the CDR3 DNA reads TGTGCCAGCAGTTCCCTAGCGGGAGATACAGATACGCAGTATTTT. It yields the protein CASSSLAGDTDTQYF.

V and J are TRBV10-3 and TRBJ2-7; 8 bases agree with TRBD1. J was trimmed by 0 bases and V by 4 bases; bases with no gene match: 17. The CDR3 is 19 amino acids. Per germline, CDR1 ENHRY and CDR2 SYGVKD. The CDR3 DNA reads TGTGCCATCAGTGGCGGACCCAGGGGGCGCATCCCAAGCTCCTACGAGCAGTACTTC. Translated: CAISGGPRGRIPSSYEQYF.

V usage is TRBV28 and J usage is TRBJ2-7; D not resolved. CDR3 length: 14 residues. Trimming removed 3 bases at V and 6 bases at J, with 15 bases between. Germline CDR1 and CDR2: MDHEN and SYDVKM. The CDR3 DNA reads as TGTGCCAGCAGTTTGACCCCCCCCTCCGGCGAGCAGTACTTC. It codes for CASSLTPPSGEQYF.

This sequence joins TRBV20-1 and TRBJ2-2; the match to TRBD2 covers 7 bases. The CDR3 runs to 13 residues. With V trimmed by 6 bases and J by 1 base, 2 bases remained unmatched. Germline V gene data show CDR1 as DFQATT and CDR2 as SNEGSKA (reference sequence). This chain's CDR3 is CSAERENTGELFF. CDR3 sequence (DNA): TGCAGTGCCGAGCGGGAGAACACCGGGGAGCTGTTTTTT.

The chain has TRBV27 and TRBJ2-7, with unresolved D. The length of the CDR3 is 14 residues. Germline CDR1 MNHEY, CDR2 SMNVEV (reference sequence). The V end lost 6 bases, the J end lost 0 bases, and 12 bases lay between the germline ends. The CDR3 nucleotides are TGTGCCAGCAGCCGTCGTGGCGGCTCCTACGAGCAGTACTTC. As protein: CASSRRGGSYEQYF.

The chain links TRBV20-1 to TRBJ2-1; 7 bases match TRBD1. The ends lost 5 bases at V and 7 bases at J; junction bases unmatched: 17. This CDR3 has 16 residues. Germline CDR1 and CDR2: DFQATT and SNEGSKA (reference sequence). This CDR3 is CSAGHPGDSIRNEQFF. For the CDR3, the DNA is TGCAGTGCTGGGCACCCCGGGGACAGCATTAGGAATGAGCAGTTCTTC.

The chain is built from TRBV23-1 and TRBJ2-6; 7 bases map to TRBD1. Being an ORF, TRBV23-1 has a function that is uncertain. Germline trimming cut 4 bases from V and 0 bases from J; bases unmatched to any gene: 12. This CDR3 spans 19 amino acids. Written as DNA, the CDR3 is TGCGCCAGCAGTCCAACTAAGACTGGACAGGACTCTGGGGCCAACGTCCTGACTTTC. It is translated as CASSPTKTGQDSGANVLTF.

This clonotype was counted only a few times. The chain carries TRBV5-6 and TRBJ2-3; 14 nucleotides match TRBD2. The CDR3 runs 17 residues. CDR1 SGHDT and CDR2 YYEEEE come from the germline V gene. Germline trimming cut 3 bases from V and 2 bases from J; bases unmatched to any gene: 5. The CDR3 reads CASSSTSGGAHTDTQYF. CDR3 nucleotide sequence: TGTGCCAGCAGCTCGACTAGCGGGGGGGCCCACACAGATACGCAGTATTTT.

The chain combines TRBV4-3 with TRBJ2-2, with D perhaps TRBD1 or TRBD2 (5 bases each). The length of the CDR3 is 15 residues. Trimming cost V 2 bases and J 3 bases, with 10 bases left between them. CDR1 is LGHNA and CDR2 is YSLEER in the germline V gene. CDR3 residues: CASSQRGGYTGELFF. The CDR3 DNA reads TGCGCCAGCAGCCAACGGGGCGGCTACACCGGGGAGCTGTTTTTT.

This clonotype was counted ten times or more. The V gene is TRBV12-3 or TRBV12-4, the J gene TRBJ2-7; D is perhaps TRBD1 (6 bases). Trimming took off 4 bases at V and 6 bases at J, with 13 bases between the two ends. CDR3 length equals 13 residues. In DNA, the CDR3 is TGTGCCAGCAGTTATACCACAGGGAGCGAGCAGTACTTC. Translating gives CASSYTTGSEQYF.

The gene calls are TRBV12-3 or TRBV12-4 and TRBJ1-4, with D unclear. V lost 3 bases and J lost 5, with 10 bases in between. This CDR3 region has 14 residues. The CDR3 nucleotides read TGTGCCAGCAGTTTTTGGGGTCCGAATGAAAAACTGTTTTTT. Translation gives CASSFWGPNEKLFF.

This clonotype has just a few counts. V usage is TRBV5-1 and J usage is TRBJ1-1; no clear D. V lost 0 bases and J lost 6, with 9 bases in between. The CDR3 length is 13 residues. From germline, CDR1 is SGHRS and CDR2 YFSETQ. CDR3 residues: CASSLVGAAEAFF. CDR3 sequence (DNA): TGCGCCAGCAGCTTGGTGGGCGCCGCTGAAGCTTTCTTT.

This clonotype was recorded at least ten times. The V call is TRBV6-1, the J call TRBJ2-3; 8 bases agree with TRBD2. Unmatched junction bases numbered 8, after V lost 5 bases and J lost 4 bases. Germline CDR1 reads MNHNS; CDR2 reads SASEGT. The CDR3 spans 15 residues. Here the CDR3 reads CASSPRTSYPDTQYF. The CDR3 nucleotides are TGTGCCAGCAGTCCGCGGACTAGCTATCCAGATACGCAGTATTTT.

The CDR3 sequence is CSVEILFTEQYF. CDR3 DNA sequence: TGCAGCGTTGAAATCCTTTTTACCGAGCAGTACTTC. The chain employs TRBV29-1 and TRBJ2-7; D call uncertain. Germline loops: CDR1 SQVTM, CDR2 ANQGSEA. This CDR3 comprises 12 residues. V lost 2 bases, J lost 6 bases, and 11 bases lay in between.

This clonotype has a handful of counts. The V gene is TRBV5-1, the J gene TRBJ2-3, with 13 positions matching TRBD2. The CDR3 extends over 17 amino acids. Germline CDR1 reads SGHRS; CDR2 reads YFSETQ. Trimming removed 3 bases from V and 1 base from J; junction bases left unmatched: 5. In DNA, the CDR3 is TGCGCCAGCAGCTCGACTAGCGGGAGGTTAGGCACAGATACGCAGTATTTT. It codes for CASSSTSGRLGTDTQYF.

This clonotype was counted between two and nine times. The V gene is TRBV29-1, the J gene TRBJ2-3; 9 nucleotides line up with TRBD1. The length of the CDR3 is 15 residues. The V segment lost 6 bases and the J segment 3 bases; nucleotides outside the gene matches: 10. Germline V CDR1 and CDR2: SQVTM, ANQGSEA. CDR3 sequence: CSVDSGTGRTDTQYF. Written as DNA, the CDR3 is TGCAGCGTGGACTCCGGGACAGGGAGGACAGATACGCAGTATTTT.

The CDR3 reads CASGGTGKVFAKNIQYF. CDR3 in DNA: TGTGCCAGCGGCGGGACAGGGAAAGTTTTCGCCAAAAACATTCAGTACTTC. This chain uses TRBV27 with TRBJ2-4; 9 positions match TRBD1. This CDR3 spans 17 amino acids. From germline, CDR1 is MNHEY and CDR2 SMNVEV (reference sequence). V shed 8 bases and J 1 base; nucleotides not matched to a gene: 12.

In this sample, this clonotype turned up many times. V gene TRBV2 combines with J gene TRBJ2-2; 10 nucleotides line up with TRBD2. This CDR3 region has 14 residues. Per the germline V gene, CDR1 is SNHLY and CDR2 is FYNNEI. V gave up 6 bases and J gave up 6 bases; unmatched junction bases: 4. CDR3 sequence reads: CASSASGSPGELFF. For the CDR3, the DNA is TGTGCCAGCAGCGCTAGCGGGAGTCCCGGGGAGCTGTTTTTT.

The chain recombines TRBV2 with TRBJ2-1; the D call may be TRBD1 or TRBD2 (7 bases each). V was pared by 5 bases and J by 6 bases, with 20 bases between. Per germline, CDR1 SNHLY and CDR2 FYNNEI. The CDR3 has 16 amino acids. The CDR3 DNA sequence: TGTGCCAGCAGTTCCGGGGGAGGGGGCGCTAGCAATGAGCAGTTCTTC. Encoded protein: CASSSGGGGASNEQFF. The whole variable domain, filled in from reference TRBV2 and TRBJ2-1, reads EPEVTQTPSHQVTQMGQEVILRCVPISNHLYFYWYRQILGQKVEFLVSFYNNEISEKSEIFDDQFSVERPDGSNFTLKIRSTKLEDSAMYFCASSSGGGGASNEQFFGPGTRLTVL.

This clonotype was detected ten times or more. The chain is built from TRBV20-1 and TRBJ2-7; tentative D call: TRBD1 (5 bases). The CDR3 spans 13 residues. The V end was cut by 3 bases, the J end by 2 bases, with 11 bases between. Germline CDR1 DFQATT, CDR2 SNEGSKA (reference sequence). CDR3 region: CSASLAGTYEQYF. The CDR3 nucleotides are TGCAGTGCTAGCCTGGCAGGGACCTACGAGCAGTACTTC.

This clonotype was counted between two and nine times. The chain combines TRBV20-1 with TRBJ2-5; D not resolved. The CDR3 consists of 11 residues. Germline V gene data show CDR1 as DFQATT and CDR2 as SNEGSKA (reference sequence). Trimming took 5 bases from V and 4 from J, leaving 8 bases between them. In DNA, the CDR3 is TGCAGTGCTCACGACTCAGAGACCCAGTACTTC. Amino acids: CSAHDSETQYF.

This chain connects TRBV2 to TRBJ2-3, with unresolved D. Trimming removed 2 bases from V and 8 bases from J, with 5 bases in between. This CDR3 comprises 11 residues. The germline V gene encodes CDR1 SNHLY and CDR2 FYNNEI. CDR3 sequence reads: CASSELPTQYF. The CDR3 DNA follows: TGTGCCAGCAGTGAATTACCTACGCAGTATTTT.

This sequence joins TRBV4-3 and TRBJ2-1; D unclear. CDR3 length: 14 residues. The germline gives CDR1 LGHNA, CDR2 YSLEER. Trimming shortened V by 0 bases and J by 9 bases, and 12 bases separated the two germline ends. The CDR3 nucleotides are TGCGCCAGCAGCCAAGAAGTCCCGTTAGGTGAGCAGTTCTTC. Its translation is CASSQEVPLGEQFF.

The chain is built from TRBV28 and TRBJ2-4, with 16 bases aligning to TRBD2. Germline V gene sequence: CDR1 MDHEN, CDR2 SYDVKM. The CDR3 extends over 17 amino acids. Germline trimming cut 5 bases from V and 0 bases from J; bases unmatched to any gene: 1. CDR3 residues: CASSGTSGGVAKNIQYF. As DNA, the CDR3 is TGTGCCAGCAGTGGGACTAGCGGGGGGGTAGCCAAAAACATTCAGTACTTC.

V gene TRBV6-2 or TRBV6-3 combines with J gene TRBJ2-2; TRBD2 might be the D (6 bases). The CDR3 runs to 14 residues. The germline V and J ends were trimmed by 6 bases and 3 bases, with 11 bases remaining between them. Germline V gene data show CDR1 as MNHEY and CDR2 as SVGEGT. In DNA, the CDR3 is TGTGCCAGCAGGCCCTGGGGGGACACCGGGGAGCTGTTTTTT. This translates into CASRPWGDTGELFF.

The chain has TRBV6-5 and TRBJ2-5, with 13 positions matching TRBD2. Germline lookup yields CDR1 MNHEY and CDR2 SVGAGI. The CDR3 length is 17 residues. V shed 0 bases and J 5 bases; nucleotides not matched to a gene: 6. The CDR3 DNA is TGTGCCAGCAGTTACTCCGGACTAGCGGGAGTCCAGGAGACCCAGTACTTC. Protein sequence: CASSYSGLAGVQETQYF.